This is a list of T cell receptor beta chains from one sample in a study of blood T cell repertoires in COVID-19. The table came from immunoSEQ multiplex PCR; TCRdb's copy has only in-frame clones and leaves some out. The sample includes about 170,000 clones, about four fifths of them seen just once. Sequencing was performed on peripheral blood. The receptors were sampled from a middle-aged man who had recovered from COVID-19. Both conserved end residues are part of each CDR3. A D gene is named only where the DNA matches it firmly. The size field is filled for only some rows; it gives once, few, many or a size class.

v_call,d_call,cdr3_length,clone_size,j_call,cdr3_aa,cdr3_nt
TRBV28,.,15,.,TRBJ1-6,CASSSQGSGLSPLHF,TGTGCCAGCAGCTCCCAGGGGTCCGGCCTTTCACCCCTCCACTTT
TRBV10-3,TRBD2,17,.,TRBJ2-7,CAITTGLAGTHPYEQYF,TGTGCCATCACTACGGGACTAGCGGGTACCCATCCCTACGAGCAGTACTTC
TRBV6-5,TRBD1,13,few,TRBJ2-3,CASRGQTTDTQYF,TGTGCCAGCAGGGGACAGACCACAGATACGCAGTATTTT
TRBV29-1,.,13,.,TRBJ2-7,CSVRGLGSYEQYF,TGCAGCGTCCGGGGTCTGGGGTCCTACGAGCAGTACTTC
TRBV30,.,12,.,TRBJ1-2,CAWNGANYGYTF,TGTGCCTGGAACGGGGCTAACTATGGCTACACCTTC
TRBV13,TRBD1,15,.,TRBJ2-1,CASSPTGGTYNEQFF,TGTGCCAGCAGCCCGACAGGGGGAACATACAATGAGCAGTTCTTC
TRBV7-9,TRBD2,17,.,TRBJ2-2,CASSSRGVAGETGELFF,TGTGCCAGCAGCTCACGGGGTGTTGCGGGAGAAACAGGGGAGCTGTTTTTT
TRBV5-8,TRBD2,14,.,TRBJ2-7,CASSLERGTYEQYF,TGTGCCAGCAGCTTGGAGCGGGGCACCTACGAGCAGTACTTC
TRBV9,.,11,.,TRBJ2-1,CASSANNEQFF,TGTGCCAGCAGCGCCAACAATGAGCAGTTCTTC
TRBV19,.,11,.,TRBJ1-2,CASRGPWRYTF,TGTGCCAGTAGGGGCCCGTGGCGCTACACCTTC
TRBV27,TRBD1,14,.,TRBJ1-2,CASSRTGGSYGYTF,TGTGCCAGCAGTCGGACAGGGGGCAGCTATGGCTACACCTTC
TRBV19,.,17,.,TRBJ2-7,CASKGWTLGGPSYEQYF,TGTGCCAGTAAGGGCTGGACACTAGGGGGACCAAGCTACGAGCAGTACTTC
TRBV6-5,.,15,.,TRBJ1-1,CASSPIDLSNTEAFF,TGTGCCAGCAGTCCGATAGACCTTAGCAACACTGAAGCTTTCTTT
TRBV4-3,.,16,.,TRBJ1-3,CASSPPPGGSGNTIYF,TGCGCCAGCAGCCCCCCACCGGGGGGCTCTGGAAACACCATATATTTT
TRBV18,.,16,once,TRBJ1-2,CASSPGAQGRGYGYTF,TGTGCCAGCTCACCCGGGGCGCAGGGGCGCGGCTATGGCTACACCTTC
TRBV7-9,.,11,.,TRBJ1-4,CASSLQEKLFF,TGTGCCAGCAGCTTACAGGAAAAACTGTTTTTT
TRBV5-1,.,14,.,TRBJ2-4,CASSSAGDGNIQYF,TGCGCCAGCAGCTCCGCCGGGGATGGGAACATTCAGTACTTC
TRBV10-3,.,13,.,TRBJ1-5,CAISKGLDQPQHF,TGTGCCATCTCCAAGGGGCTCGATCAGCCCCAGCATTTT
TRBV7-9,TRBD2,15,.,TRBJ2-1,CASSLLYGGVNEQFF,TGTGCCAGCAGCTTATTATACGGGGGGGTCAATGAGCAGTTCTTC
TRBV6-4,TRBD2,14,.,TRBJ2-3,CARPGTNYTDTQYF,TGTGCCAGACCCGGGACTAATTACACAGATACGCAGTATTTT
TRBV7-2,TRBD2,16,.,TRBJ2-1,CASSLEVGTRGYEQFF,TGTGCCAGCAGCTTAGAAGTTGGGACTAGAGGTTATGAGCAGTTCTTC
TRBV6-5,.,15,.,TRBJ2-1,CASRPRVLVFDEQFF,TGTGCCAGCAGGCCGAGGGTTTTAGTGTTCGATGAGCAGTTCTTC
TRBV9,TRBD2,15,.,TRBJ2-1,CASSSGLARYNEQFF,TGTGCCAGCAGCTCGGGACTAGCGAGATACAATGAGCAGTTCTTC
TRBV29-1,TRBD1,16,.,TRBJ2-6,CSVDDRGRSGANVLTF,TGCAGCGTGGATGACAGGGGACGCTCTGGGGCCAACGTCCTGACTTTC
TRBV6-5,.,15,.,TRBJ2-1,CASSYSRGSYNEQFF,TGTGCCAGCAGTTACTCGCGGGGTTCCTACAATGAGCAGTTCTTC